This T cell receptor (beta chain) came from a study of T cell responses to AZD1222 COVID-19 vaccine. The CDR3 has 16 amino acids. Deletions cut 1 base from V and 2 bases from J, with 14 bases between. Germline assignment: CDR1 LGHNA and CDR2 YSLEER. Libraries were prepared by immunoSEQ multiplex PCR; TCRdb keeps only in-frame clonotypes and omits some of them. The sample carries over 100,000 clones, 87% recorded once. The TCR sequence derives from an adult who received the AZD1222 COVID-19 vaccine. The chain links TRBV4-3 to TRBJ1-1; no clear D. The sample in question was peripheral blood, obtained 28 days after the second AZD1222 dose. The CDR3 bases are TGCGCCAGCAGCCAAGGTTCACGGTTACTTAACACTGAAGCTTTCTTT. This encodes CASSQGSRLLNTEAFF.